Presented here are 6 T cell receptor beta chains from one specimen sequenced in a study of molecular identifiers for immune sequencing clone quantification. TCRdb re-analysed the PCR reads in MiXCR, keeping a single row per CDR3 protein. The repertoire holds some 680,000 distinct CDR3 sequences, with roughly 27% as singletons. The specimen sequenced was naive CD8+ T cells from blood, with Jurkat cell RNA spiked in. Subset in this sample: FACS-sorted CD8+CD4-CCR7+CD45RA+ naive T cells. Receptor source: a human donor in good health. Some libraries in this study had Jurkat cell RNA spiked in.

This clonotype came up a few times. The chain couples TRBV4-3 to TRBJ1-1; D gene unclear. This CDR3 comprises 15 residues. Germline CDR1 is LGHNA and CDR2 is YSLEER. With 2 bases removed from V and 4 bases from J, the gap between germline ends came to 14 bases. The CDR3 reads CASSQSTVMGTEAFF. The CDR3, as DNA: TGCGCCAGCAGCCAATCAACAGTGATGGGCACTGAAGCTTTCTTT.

This clonotype was seen a few times. This chain connects TRBV27 to TRBJ1-2; D is unclear. Per the germline V gene, CDR1 is MNHEY and CDR2 is SMNVEV (reference sequence). The CDR3 sequence is 15 residues long. The ends were cut back, 0 bases at V and 0 bases at J, with 8 bases in the middle. As DNA, the CDR3 is TGTGCCAGCAGTTTATCGGTACCTACTAACTATGGCTACACCTTC. Encoded protein: CASSLSVPTNYGYTF.

The chain uses TRBV2 and TRBJ1-1; D uncertain. Between the trimmed V and J ends, which lost 4 bases and 3 bases, there was a span of 12 bases. The germline CDR1 and CDR2 sequences are SNHLY and FYNNEI. The CDR3 length is 14 residues. The CDR3 is CASSAHEEYTEAFF. CDR3 DNA sequence: TGTGCCAGCAGTGCCCACGAGGAGTACACTGAAGCTTTCTTT.

Comments on this clonotype: Since a much larger clone is just one base distant, this may be a read error. The chain uses TRBV9 and TRBJ2-3; 8 nucleotides align to TRBD2. The V gene end was trimmed by 3 bases and the J gene end by 4 bases; junction bases not matched to a gene: 7. The CDR3 is 15 residues long. Germline V gene lookup returns CDR1 SGDLS and CDR2 YYNGEE. The CDR3 protein is CASSATSGTADTQYF. The CDR3 bases are TGTGCCAGCAGCGCCACTAGCGGCACCGCAGATACGCAGTATTTT. Drawing the rest from reference TRBV9 and TRBJ2-3, the complete variable domain is DSGVTQTPKHLITATGQRVTLRCSPRSGDLSVYWYQQSLDQGLQFLIQYYNGEERAKGNILERFSAQQFPDLHSELNLSSLELGDSALYFCASSATSGTADTQYFGPGTRLTVL.

CDR3 in DNA: TGTGCCAGCGGCACAGGGAAATCCTACGAGCAGTACTTC. This sequence encodes CASGTGKSYEQYF. The chain combines TRBV2 with TRBJ2-7; tentatively, D is TRBD1 (6 bases). CDR3 length equals 13 residues. CDR1 SNHLY and CDR2 FYNNEI come from the germline V gene. V was cut by 8 bases and J by 1 base, with 12 bases left in between.

This clonotype was counted ten times or more. The chain couples TRBV27 to TRBJ2-3, with a possible D match to TRBD2 (5 bases). The CDR3 has 14 amino acids. Trimming pared 8 bases from V and 2 bases from J, leaving 14 bases between. Germline V gives CDR1 MNHEY, CDR2 SMNVEV (reference sequence). The CDR3, as DNA: TGTGCCAGCGGGAGTGTCCCTAACACAGATACGCAGTATTTT. As protein: CASGSVPNTDTQYF.